The 19 T cell receptor beta chains below all came from one sample that was sequenced in a study of shared clonotypes between healthy human individuals. The assay was immunoSEQ multiplex PCR, and TCRdb's table has in-frame clones only and misses some. The sample lists some 2.3 million clones, over 90% seen once, with about 0.41% in the top ten. Material: naive CD4+ T cells from PBMCs. Subset of the sample: CD45RA+ positively selected. The source of these receptors is a man aged 18 to 29 in good health. Some clones in this sample may be carry-over from other donors' samples.

The V and J genes are TRBV7-3 and TRBJ1-1, with TRBD1 as a possible D gene (6 bases). Germline V gives CDR1 SGHTA, CDR2 FQGTGA. This CDR3 has 14 residues. The ends were cut back, 4 bases at V and 4 bases at J, with 13 bases in the middle. This chain's CDR3 is CASSSTGPGTEAFF. CDR3 sequence (DNA): TGTGCCAGCAGCTCCACAGGGCCCGGCACTGAAGCTTTCTTT. The variable domain in full, with the rest retrieved from reference TRBV7-3 and TRBJ1-1, is GAGVSQTPSNKVTEKGKYVELRCDPISGHTALYWYRQSLGQGPEFLIYFQGTGAADDSGLPNDRFFAVRPEGSVSTLKIQRTERGDSAVYLCASSSTGPGTEAFFGQGTRLTVV.

The J gene is TRBJ2-1, the V gene TRBV2; D uncertain. V shed 2 bases and J shed 0 bases, with 8 bases lying between them. The germline gives CDR1 SNHLY, CDR2 FYNNEI. The CDR3 runs to 15 residues. The CDR3 DNA follows: TGTGCCAGCAGTGAAATTGGTTTCTCCTACAATGAGCAGTTCTTC. Protein: CASSEIGFSYNEQFF.

The genes are TRBV5-1 and TRBJ2-7; the D gene is possibly TRBD2 (6 bases). The CDR3 contains 14 residues. CDR1 SGHRS and CDR2 YFSETQ come from the germline V gene. The V end was cut by 7 bases, the J end by 6 bases, with 20 bases between. The CDR3 coding sequence is TGCGCCAGCCACCCGGGCGGGACGGCCCCCGAGCAGTACTTC. Translating it yields CASHPGGTAPEQYF.

On this clone itself: The sample holds other DNA sequences that translate to the same CDR3. In DNA form, the CDR3 reads TGCGCCAGCAGCCCCCCAGGAGAGACCCAGTACTTC. Translated: CASSPPGETQYF. The genes are TRBV5-1 and TRBJ2-5; D is undetermined. The germline gives CDR1 SGHRS, CDR2 YFSETQ. The CDR3 contains 12 residues. With 4 bases removed from V and 4 bases from J, the gap between germline ends came to 8 bases.

The V call is TRBV5-4, the J call TRBJ2-7, with 9 bases aligning to TRBD1. Per germline, CDR1 SGHNT and CDR2 YYREEE (reference sequence). This CDR3 comprises 13 residues. With V trimmed by 4 bases and J by 5 bases, 4 bases remained unmatched. The CDR3 region is CASSTRTGDEQYF. In nucleotides, the CDR3 is TGTGCCAGCAGCACCCGGACAGGGGACGAGCAGTACTTC.

The DNA for the CDR3 is TGTGCCAGCAGCTTATTGTTGCAGACTGAAGCTTTCTTT. Amino acids: CASSLLLQTEAFF. The chain carries TRBV7-2 and TRBJ1-1; D unclear. Trimming shortened V by 2 bases and J by 5 bases, and 9 bases separated the two germline ends. The CDR3 is 13 amino acids. Per the germline V gene, CDR1 is SGHTA and CDR2 is FQGNSA.

V usage is TRBV18 and J usage is TRBJ2-3; possible D gene TRBD2, 5 bases. The CDR3 has 16 residues. V gave up 6 bases and J gave up 0 bases, with 16 bases separating them. The germline V gene has CDR1 KGHSH and CDR2 LQKENI. CDR3 amino acids: CASSLLGGPSTDTQYF. The CDR3, as DNA: TGTGCCAGCTCTCTCCTGGGCGGGCCTAGCACAGATACGCAGTATTTT. The full variable domain, in which reference TRBV18 and TRBJ2-3 provide the parts outside the CDR3, is NAGVMQNPRHLVRRRGQEARLRCSPMKGHSHVYWYRQLPEEGLKFMVYLQKENIIDESGMPKERFSAEFPKEGPSILRIQQVVRGDSAAYFCASSLLGGPSTDTQYFGPGTRLTVL.

The genes are TRBV6-5 and TRBJ1-6, with 8 bases matching TRBD1. CDR3 length: 15 amino acids. Germline CDR1 and CDR2: MNHEY and SVGAGI. J was trimmed by 9 bases and V by 6 bases; bases with no gene match: 10. The CDR3: CASSLTGTGASPLHF. CDR3 nucleotides: TGTGCCAGCAGCCTAACCGGGACAGGTGCTTCACCCCTCCACTTT.

This clone was seen only a few times. This sequence joins TRBV4-2 and TRBJ2-1, with unresolved D. With 0 bases removed from V and 0 bases from J, the gap between germline ends came to 12 bases. There are 17 residues in the CDR3. From germline, CDR1 is LGHNA and CDR2 YNFKEQ. The CDR3 DNA reads as TGTGCCAGCAGCCAAGATAGACGGACCCGCTCCTACAATGAGCAGTTCTTC. Protein sequence: CASSQDRRTRSYNEQFF.

The chain uses TRBV9 and TRBJ2-1; a possible D gene is TRBD2 (5 bases). The CDR3 totals 12 residues. Trimming took 4 bases from V and 8 from J, leaving 10 bases between them. Looked up from germline, CDR1 is SGDLS and CDR2 is YYNGEE. The CDR3: CASSPHGDEQFF. DNA of the CDR3: TGTGCCAGCAGCCCACACGGGGATGAGCAGTTCTTC.

This clone was detected once. The chain joins TRBV6-1 to TRBJ1-3; the D gene is possibly TRBD1 (6 bases). CDR3 length: 13 amino acids. CDR1 is MNHNS and CDR2 is SASEGT in the germline V gene. The V and J ends lost 7 bases and 0 bases respectively, with 7 bases between them. The CDR3 is CASIRGSGNTIYF. CDR3 DNA sequence: TGTGCCAGCATCAGGGGCTCTGGAAACACCATATATTTT.

This clone has only one observation. This sequence joins TRBV4-3 and TRBJ2-1, with D maybe TRBD2 (5 bases). The CDR3 runs to 16 residues. Germline V gene lookup returns CDR1 LGHNA and CDR2 YSLEER. V shed 4 bases and J shed 9 bases, with 22 bases lying between them. The CDR3 DNA is TGCGCCAGCAGCCTCAGGATCCGGCGGGCCCCGGGTGAGCAGTTCTTC. It encodes CASSLRIRRAPGEQFF.

The rearrangement joins TRBV19 to TRBJ1-2; TRBD1 matches 9 bases. Germline CDR1 LNHDA, CDR2 SQIVND (reference sequence). There are 15 residues in the CDR3. The junction had 7 bases not matched to a gene; V was cut back by 4 bases and J by 4 bases. The CDR3 region has the DNA TGTGCCAGTAGTAGCGGACAGGGGAGAATCTATGGCTACACCTTC. Encoded protein: CASSSGQGRIYGYTF.

This chain links TRBV27 with TRBJ1-5, with D unresolved. The CDR3 extends over 15 amino acids. Germline V gives CDR1 MNHEY, CDR2 SMNVEV (reference sequence). Trimming removed 6 bases at V and 6 bases at J, with 18 bases between. The CDR3 DNA reads TGTGCCAGCAGATTAAGAGGAACGGGCGGTCAGCCCCAGCATTTT. It translates to CASRLRGTGGQPQHF.

The rearrangement joins TRBV9 to TRBJ2-5; D perhaps matches TRBD1 (6 bases). Trimming pared 3 bases from V and 4 bases from J, leaving 19 bases between. The germline gives CDR1 SGDLS, CDR2 YYNGEE. This CDR3 is 16 amino acids long. CDR3 region: CASSGTTGRGGETQYF. DNA for the CDR3: TGTGCCAGCAGCGGTACAACAGGGAGAGGAGGAGAGACCCAGTACTTC.

The genes are TRBV5-4 and TRBJ1-2; 12 nucleotides align to TRBD1. CDR1 and CDR2 from the germline V gene are SGHNT and YYREEE (reference sequence). With V trimmed by 4 bases and J by 7 bases, 11 bases remained unmatched. The CDR3 extends over 16 amino acids. The CDR3 loop is CASSPPGDRGLFGYTF. In nucleotides, the CDR3 is TGTGCCAGCAGCCCGCCGGGGGACAGGGGGCTGTTTGGCTACACCTTC.

The J gene is TRBJ2-2, the V gene TRBV2; 14 positions match TRBD2. The CDR3 has 15 amino acids. Looked up from germline, CDR1 is SNHLY and CDR2 is FYNNEI. Trimming removed 7 bases from V and 4 bases from J; junction bases left unmatched: 2. The chain's CDR3 is CASIGTSGSTGELFF. DNA for the CDR3: TGTGCCAGCATCGGGACTAGCGGGAGCACCGGGGAGCTGTTTTTT.

This clone was observed a single time. V usage is TRBV28 and J usage is TRBJ1-1, with a weak D call TRBD1 (6 bases). The CDR3 is made up of 14 amino acids. Germline V gene lookup returns CDR1 MDHEN and CDR2 SYDVKM. The V gene lost 2 bases and the J gene lost 4 bases, with 11 bases spanning the gap. CDR3 region: CASSLTGQVTEAFF. For the CDR3, the DNA is TGTGCCAGCAGTTTAACAGGGCAGGTCACTGAAGCTTTCTTT.

Points on this clone: The sample has other DNA sequences that encode this CDR3 too. The chain combines TRBV6-5 with TRBJ1-1, with D possibly being TRBD1 (6 bases). The V end lost 5 bases, the J end lost 5 bases, and 9 bases lay between the germline ends. Looked up from germline, CDR1 is MNHEY and CDR2 is SVGAGI. CDR3 size: 12 residues. As DNA, the CDR3 is TGTGCCAGCAGTCCAGGGGAAACTGAAGCTTTCTTT. Its protein product is CASSPGETEAFF.